A single sample is the source of the 10 T cell receptor beta chains below, sequenced in a study of blood T cell repertoires in COVID-19. Clones were sequenced by immunoSEQ multiplex PCR, and TCRdb holds only the in-frame ones, with some missing. The sample has about 440,000 clones; 70% to 90% are singletons. Sample: peripheral blood. The receptors here all came from a woman between 50 and 59 years old with COVID-19, enrolled during active disease.

CDR3 sequence (DNA): TGTGCCACCAGCAGAGATGGGTTTACTAACTACGAGCAGTACTTC. It translates to CATSRDGFTNYEQYF. This sequence joins TRBV15 and TRBJ2-7; D call uncertain. The germline V gene has CDR1 LNHNV and CDR2 YYDKDF (reference sequence). CDR3 size: 15 residues. Trimming removed 0 bases from V and 3 bases from J, with 12 bases in between.

The sample holds one count of this clone. The chain has TRBV7-6 and TRBJ2-3; 7 bases line up with TRBD2. The J segment lost 3 bases and the V segment lost 1 base, leaving 7 bases of the junction unmatched. Germline V gives CDR1 SGHVS, CDR2 FNYEAQ. The CDR3 consists of 16 residues. In DNA form, the CDR3 reads TGTGCCAGCAGCTTAGTTTCCGGGGGGAGTACAGATACGCAGTATTTT. This encodes CASSLVSGGSTDTQYF.

The rearrangement uses TRBV28 and TRBJ1-2; tentative D call: TRBD1 (6 bases). Deletions cut 0 bases from V and 8 bases from J, with 19 bases between. Germline values: CDR1 MDHEN, CDR2 SYDVKM. The CDR3 is 16 amino acids. CDR3 loop: CASSLWGQQGQGGYTF. CDR3 coding DNA: TGTGCCAGCAGTTTATGGGGGCAACAGGGTCAAGGGGGCTACACCTTC.

The V and J genes are TRBV11-3 and TRBJ2-3; D perhaps matches TRBD2 (6 bases). With 5 bases removed from V and 3 bases from J, the gap between germline ends came to 9 bases. CDR1 is SGHNT and CDR2 is YENEEA in the germline V gene. CDR3 size: 13 residues. For the CDR3, the DNA is TGTGCCAGCAGCCAAGGGACTACAGATACGCAGTATTTT. This codes for CASSQGTTDTQYF.

The chain is built from TRBV5-4 and TRBJ2-1; TRBD2 aligns across 13 bases. The J segment lost 7 bases and the V segment lost 5 bases, leaving 3 bases of the junction unmatched. The CDR3 is 14 amino acids. Germline CDR1 is SGHNT and CDR2 is YYREEE (reference sequence). As DNA, the CDR3 is TGTGCCAGCAGTCGGACTAGCGGGGGAAATGAGCAGTTCTTC. Translated, it gives CASSRTSGGNEQFF.

The CDR3 coding sequence is TGTGCCAGCAGTTGGGGGTCAGCGGGAGAGCCCCAGCATTTT. This encodes CASSWGSAGEPQHF. The V and J genes are TRBV28 and TRBJ1-5; D may be TRBD1 (5 bases). Germline V CDR1 and CDR2: MDHEN, SYDVKM. Trimming shortened V by 4 bases and J by 8 bases, and 15 bases separated the two germline ends. This CDR3 contains 14 residues.

The V call is TRBV6-5, the J call TRBJ1-1; tentatively, D is TRBD1 (6 bases). Trimming shortened V by 7 bases and J by 8 bases, and 14 bases separated the two germline ends. CDR1 and CDR2 from the germline V gene are MNHEY and SVGAGI. CDR3 length: 12 residues. CDR3 sequence (DNA): TGTGCCAGCAATTCGGTAGGGGGAGAAGCTTTCTTT. It specifies CASNSVGGEAFF.

The chain employs TRBV30 and TRBJ1-4, with 8 nucleotides matching TRBD1. Per the germline V gene, CDR1 is GTSNPN and CDR2 is SVGIG (reference sequence). The CDR3 is made up of 12 amino acids. CDR3 nucleotides: TGTGCGTCCGGGACAGGCGGTGAAAAACTGTTTTTT. It translates to CASGTGGEKLFF.

This clone appeared a few times. This chain connects TRBV3-1 (or the pseudogene TRBV3-2) to TRBJ2-1, with TRBD2 matching over 8 bases. CDR1 is LGHDT, CDR2 YNNKEL, per germline (reference sequence). The junction had 5 bases not matched to a gene; V was cut back by 0 bases and J by 4 bases. This CDR3 has 16 residues. CDR3 coding DNA: TGTGCCAGCAGCCAAGATAGTAGCGGGGCGTACAATGAGCAGTTCTTC. Protein: CASSQDSSGAYNEQFF.

The gene calls are TRBV19 and TRBJ2-1; the D gene is possibly TRBD1 (5 bases). Germline values: CDR1 LNHDA, CDR2 SQIVND (reference sequence). Trimming took off 5 bases at V and 15 bases at J, with 14 bases between the two ends. CDR3 length: 11 residues. CDR3 nucleotide sequence: TGTGCCAGTAGTGTGGAGACAGTGGCGTTCTTC. This translates into CASSVETVAFF.